The T cell receptor beta chain under discussion was sequenced for a study of blood T cell repertoires in COVID-19 (dated by TCRdb to about 2020). A note on the overall study: Samples from collaborators originated in the United States, Italy and Spain and spanned both the acute and convalescent phases of COVID-19. The prospective study material was composed of cDNA or gDNA derived from T cells, B-cell-depleted T cells, or PBMCs. The dataset comprised deeply sampled blood TCRbeta repertoires from subjects exposed to, actively infected with, or recovered from COVID-19. The repertoires were made available in a free public database intended to serve as a resource for research on the immune response to SARS-CoV-2. Samples were obtained from the ongoing ImmuneRACE study (first 160 participants) and from over 1,000 subjects provided by 6 global collaborators. A de-identified subject ID, COVID-19 status, age in years and sex were almost always included in the sample metadata. Where available, HLA class I and class II types were obtained from metadata supplied by the sample provider rather than from assay-based typing. The study at large found these results: The amount of clinical and demographic metadata varied by source and participant and was provided uncurated.

Whole blood was collected in K2EDTA tubes by collaborating institutions according to the institutions' own protocols. For TCRbeta analysis, collaborators shipped samples as frozen whole blood, isolated PBMCs, or DNA extracted from either of those sample types. TCRbeta CDR3 regions were amplified from genomic DNA by means of the immunoSEQ Assay, a bias-controlled multiplex PCR. On the authors' methods: Nucleated cell counts per sample were estimated from amplification of reference gene primers within the assay. To quantify the absolute abundance of each unique TCRbeta CDR3 rearrangement, sequence reads were collapsed and filtered. For each sample, productive Simpson clonality was calculated as the square root of Simpson's diversity index over productive rearrangements. In its TCRdb copy, this immuneACCESS table keeps in-frame sequences only and misses some clones. Where compared with another copy, unresolved V genes explain less than half of these, and the others have no known cause. V, J and clone size are taken as reported in that table, and D and trimming were inferred from the DNA itself. Within this sample are tens of thousands of clones, with 80% to 90% of them counted one time only. The ten largest clones capture 11% of the sample.

Including cysteine and phenylalanine, the CDR3 has 14 amino acids. Only the CDR3 part of the read is kept: 42 bases, read in frame from the first base. In the germline V gene, CDR1 corresponds to KGHSH and CDR2 to LQKENI. Trimming removed 3 bases from V and 5 bases from J, leaving 11 bases between the germline ends. As regards this clone: This clone's antigen is unknown. The sample holds no much larger clone one base away, and base qualities are not on file.

This sequence uses TRBV18 and TRBJ1-5; a confident D gene designation cannot be given. This receptor was obtained from a man older than 75 with acute or convalescent COVID-19. What was sequenced was peripheral blood. The CDR3 has the sequence CASSPLSEDQPQHF. The nucleotide sequence is TGTGCCAGCTCACCCCTCTCCGAGGATCAGCCCCAGCATTTT.